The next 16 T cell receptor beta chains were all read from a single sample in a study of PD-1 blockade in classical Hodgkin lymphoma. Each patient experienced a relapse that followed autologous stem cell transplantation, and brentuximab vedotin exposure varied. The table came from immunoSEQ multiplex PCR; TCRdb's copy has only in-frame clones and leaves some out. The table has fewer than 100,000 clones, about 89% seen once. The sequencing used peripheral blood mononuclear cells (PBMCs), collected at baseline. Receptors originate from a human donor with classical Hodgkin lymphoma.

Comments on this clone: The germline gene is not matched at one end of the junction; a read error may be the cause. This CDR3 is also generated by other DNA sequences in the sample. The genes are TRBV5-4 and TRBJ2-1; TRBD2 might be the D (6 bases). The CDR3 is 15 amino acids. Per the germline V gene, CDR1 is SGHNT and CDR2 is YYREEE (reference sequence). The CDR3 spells CASSLDRGSYNEQFF. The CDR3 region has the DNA TGTGCCAGCAGTTTGGACCGGGGGTCCTACAATGAGCAGTTCTTC.

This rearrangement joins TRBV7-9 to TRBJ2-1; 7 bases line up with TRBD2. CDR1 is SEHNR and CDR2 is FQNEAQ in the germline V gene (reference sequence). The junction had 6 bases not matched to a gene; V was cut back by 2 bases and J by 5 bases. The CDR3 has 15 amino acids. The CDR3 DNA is TGTGCCAGCAGCTTATCAGCGGGAACAGACAATGAGCAGTTCTTC. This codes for CASSLSAGTDNEQFF.

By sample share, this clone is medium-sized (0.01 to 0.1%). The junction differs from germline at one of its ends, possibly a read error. In DNA form, the CDR3 reads TGTGCCAGCAGCTTGGCCCGTGGAGGGAACCCTGAAGCTTTCTTT. Translation gives CASSLARGGNPEAFF. The V gene is TRBV5-4, the J gene TRBJ1-1; no reliable D call. This CDR3 has 15 amino acids. Germline values: CDR1 SGHNT, CDR2 YYREEE (reference sequence).

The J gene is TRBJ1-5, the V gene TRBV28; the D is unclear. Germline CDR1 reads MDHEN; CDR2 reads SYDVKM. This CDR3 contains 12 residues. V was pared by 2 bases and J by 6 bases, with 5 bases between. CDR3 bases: TGTGCCAGCAGTTTAGCCGGTCAGCCCCAGCATTTT. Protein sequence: CASSLAGQPQHF.

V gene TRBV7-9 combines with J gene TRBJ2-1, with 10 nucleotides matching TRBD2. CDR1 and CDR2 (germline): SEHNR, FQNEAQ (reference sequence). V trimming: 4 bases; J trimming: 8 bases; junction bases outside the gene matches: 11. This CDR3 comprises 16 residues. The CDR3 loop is CASSSRGTSVWDEQFF. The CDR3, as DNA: TGTGCCAGCAGCTCGCGGGGGACTAGCGTTTGGGATGAGCAGTTCTTC.

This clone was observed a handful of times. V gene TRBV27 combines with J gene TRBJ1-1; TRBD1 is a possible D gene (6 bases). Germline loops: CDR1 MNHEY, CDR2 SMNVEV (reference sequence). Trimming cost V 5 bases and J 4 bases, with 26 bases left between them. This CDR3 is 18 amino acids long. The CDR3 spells CASSPLGLKGGMGTEAFF. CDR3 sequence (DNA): TGTGCCAGCAGTCCACTGGGACTTAAAGGGGGGATGGGCACTGAAGCTTTCTTT.

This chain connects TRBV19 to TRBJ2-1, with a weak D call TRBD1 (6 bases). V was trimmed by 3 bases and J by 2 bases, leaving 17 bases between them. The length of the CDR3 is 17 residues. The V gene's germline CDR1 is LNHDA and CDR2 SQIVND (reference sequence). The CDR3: CASSMGMTGTTYNEQFF. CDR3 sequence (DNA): TGTGCCAGTAGTATGGGGATGACCGGGACAACCTACAATGAGCAGTTCTTC. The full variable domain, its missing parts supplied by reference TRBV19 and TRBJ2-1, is DGGITQSPKYLFRKEGQNVTLSCEQNLNHDAMYWYRQDPGQGLRLIYYSQIVNDFQKGDIAEGYSVSREKKESFPLTVTSAQKNPTAFYLCASSMGMTGTTYNEQFFGPGTRLTVL.

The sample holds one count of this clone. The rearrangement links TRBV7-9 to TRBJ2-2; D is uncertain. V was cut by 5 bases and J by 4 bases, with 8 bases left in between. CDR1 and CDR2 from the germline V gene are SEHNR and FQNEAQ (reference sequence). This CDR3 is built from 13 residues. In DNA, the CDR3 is TGTGCCAGCAGCGGCTCTCGCACCGGGGAGCTGTTTTTT. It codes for CASSGSRTGELFF.

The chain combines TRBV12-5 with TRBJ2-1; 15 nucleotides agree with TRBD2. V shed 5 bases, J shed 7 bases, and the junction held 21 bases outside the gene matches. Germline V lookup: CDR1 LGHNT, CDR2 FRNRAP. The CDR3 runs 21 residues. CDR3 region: CASGLRFPRTSGRAVLNEQFF. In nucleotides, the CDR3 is TGTGCTAGTGGTCTAAGATTCCCTAGGACTAGCGGGAGGGCCGTGCTGAATGAGCAGTTCTTC.

CDR3 bases: TGCGCCAGCAGCCACCCTAGGGCTGGGGCCAACGTCCTGACTTTC. It encodes CASSHPRAGANVLTF. The genes are TRBV4-1 and TRBJ2-6; D not certain. The CDR3 is made up of 15 amino acids. The ends were cut back, 3 bases at V and 2 bases at J, with 8 bases in the middle. Germline lookup yields CDR1 MGHRA and CDR2 YSYEKL.

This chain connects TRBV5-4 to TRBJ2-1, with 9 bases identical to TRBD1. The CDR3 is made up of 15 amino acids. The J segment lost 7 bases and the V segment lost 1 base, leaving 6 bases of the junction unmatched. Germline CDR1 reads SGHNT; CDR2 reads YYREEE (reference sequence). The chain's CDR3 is CASSLSGTGSNEQFF. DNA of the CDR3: TGTGCCAGCAGCTTGTCCGGGACAGGGTCGAATGAGCAGTTCTTC.

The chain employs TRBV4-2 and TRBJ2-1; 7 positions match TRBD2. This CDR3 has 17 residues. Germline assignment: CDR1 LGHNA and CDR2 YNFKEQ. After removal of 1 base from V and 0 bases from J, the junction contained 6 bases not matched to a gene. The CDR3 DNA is TGTGCCAGCAGCCAAGCCTCTAGCGGTAGCTCCTACAATGAGCAGTTCTTC. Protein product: CASSQASSGSSYNEQFF.

CDR3 in amino acids: CASSSNYGSLPYEQYF. DNA of the CDR3: TGTGCCAGCAGCTCGAACTACGGGAGCCTCCCCTACGAGCAGTACTTC. The rearrangement joins TRBV5-8 to TRBJ2-7; a weak D match, TRBD2 (6 bases). The CDR3 is 16 amino acids. V was trimmed by 3 bases and J by 2 bases, leaving 18 bases between them. The germline V gene has CDR1 SGHTS and CDR2 YDEGEE.

Written as DNA, the CDR3 is TGTGCCAGCAGTTTTCTGGGTTCAGCTAATGAAAAACTGTTTTTT. It specifies CASSFLGSANEKLFF. The gene calls are TRBV6-6 and TRBJ1-4; the D is unclear. V dropped 4 bases and J dropped 3 bases, with 12 bases sitting between them. From germline, CDR1 is MNHNY and CDR2 SVGAGI (reference sequence). The CDR3 is 15 residues long.

In nucleotides, the CDR3 is TGCAGCGTTGAAGCTGGGGGGGGGAACACTGAAGCTTTCTTT. It specifies CSVEAGGGNTEAFF. This chain uses TRBV29-1 with TRBJ1-1; possible D gene TRBD1, 5 bases. V was shortened by 1 base and J by 1 base, with 10 bases between the two germline ends. Germline values: CDR1 SQVTM, CDR2 ANQGSEA. This CDR3 region has 14 residues.

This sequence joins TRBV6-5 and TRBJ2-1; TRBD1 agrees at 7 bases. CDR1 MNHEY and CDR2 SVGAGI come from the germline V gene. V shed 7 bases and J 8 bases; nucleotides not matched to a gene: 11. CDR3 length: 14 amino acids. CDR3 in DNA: TGTGCCAGCACAATTCATTACCAGGGGGATGAGCAGTTCTTC. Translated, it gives CASTIHYQGDEQFF.